Listed below are T cell receptor beta chains from one sample, sequenced in a study of shared clonotypes between healthy human individuals. Assay used: immunoSEQ multiplex PCR; TCRdb lists only in-frame clones, some missing. Of roughly 2.5 million clones in the sample, 85% to 95% were seen once. Sequencing was performed on naive CD4+ T cells sorted from blood. Every receptor here comes from a man younger than 30 in good health. CDR3s leave out the opening cysteine and the closing phenylalanine or tryptophan. D genes are given only for firm matches. Some rows mark clone size as missing; the rest say once, few, many or name a class of expanded clone.

TRBV5-1	.	TRBJ1-5	TRBD1	ASSLEGARYQPQH
TRBV18	.	TRBJ2-7	.	ASSSGRNSYEQY
TRBV6-1	once	TRBJ1-3	TRBD1	ASSGRDRGNTIY
TRBV10-2	.	TRBJ1-2	.	ASSESSPQGSYT
TRBV2	.	TRBJ1-4	TRBD1	ASRDRTGVEKLF
TRBV19	.	TRBJ2-6	.	ASSIRGTGANVLT
TRBV2	.	TRBJ1-1	TRBD1	ASSPGTGRGNTEAF
TRBV4-3	.	TRBJ2-3	.	ASSQEPQFGSSDTQY
TRBV18	.	TRBJ2-7	TRBD1	ASSRSGQGVSYEQY
TRBV10-1	few	TRBJ2-3	.	ASSERRGDTQY
TRBV5-1	.	TRBJ2-7	TRBD2	ASSLGEGLREQY
TRBV7-2	once	TRBJ2-7	.	ASSPIFGSYEQY
TRBV5-4	.	TRBJ2-1	.	ASSRSELGYNEQF
TRBV5-1	.	TRBJ2-1	.	ASSPGDEAQNEQF
TRBV27	once	TRBJ1-5	TRBD1	ASSLSWGQGRGQPQH
TRBV19	.	TRBJ1-2	.	ASSIGQDSYGYT
TRBV6-6	.	TRBJ2-2	.	ASSPPANTGELF
TRBV6-6	.	TRBJ2-7	.	ASSLGRGPVSYEQY
TRBV7-9	once	TRBJ2-3	TRBD2	ASSQSGVSTDTQY
TRBV10-3	once	TRBJ1-4	.	AISGRDEKLF
TRBV2	.	TRBJ2-7	TRBD1	ASRSQGWSYEQY
TRBV6-5	.	TRBJ2-3	.	ASSRSPRTDTQY
TRBV18	few	TRBJ1-2	TRBD1	ASSLTGEPYGYT
TRBV6-5	.	TRBJ2-1	TRBD2	ASSYSDSGGGKQF
TRBV28	once	TRBJ2-4	TRBD2	ASRRESTEGLAKNIQY
TRBV5-8	.	TRBJ1-4	TRBD1	ASSPGQGPFGEKLF
TRBV11-2	.	TRBJ2-5	TRBD2	ASSLSLAGFQETQY
TRBV7-9	.	TRBJ1-1	.	ASSLEPLNTEAF
TRBV5-1	.	TRBJ1-1	.	ASSFGPTRWDTEAF
TRBV5-1	once	TRBJ2-3	TRBD2	ASSPGLAGDTDTQY
TRBV28	.	TRBJ1-1	TRBD1	ASSLGTGPRTEAF
TRBV6-1	.	TRBJ2-1	.	ASTLETEQF
TRBV6-1	.	TRBJ1-2	.	ASSEGDGPYGYT
TRBV29-1	.	TRBJ1-2	.	SVEGSVYGYT
TRBV5-1	.	TRBJ2-3	.	ASSPTGLSTDTQY
TRBV11-3	.	TRBJ2-2	TRBD1	ASSAGGLRAGELF
TRBV6-5	.	TRBJ1-4	TRBD1	ASKPGQGANEKLF
TRBV27	.	TRBJ1-5	.	ASSLSSSQQPQH
TRBV5-1	.	TRBJ1-4	.	ASSLETGLRDEKLF
TRBV11-2	.	TRBJ2-3	TRBD2	ASSLERGSTDTQY
TRBV7-9	.	TRBJ1-1	.	ASMSGFLEAF
TRBV18	once	TRBJ2-4	.	ASSPPGGSVENIQY
TRBV18	.	TRBJ1-1	TRBD1	ASVGTGVTEAF
TRBV4-1	.	TRBJ1-6	.	ASSQESPQLAAYNSPLH
TRBV2	.	TRBJ2-4	.	ASRAVGLEPNIQY
TRBV19	.	TRBJ1-5	TRBD1	ASSPGTGISNQPQH
TRBV5-4	.	TRBJ2-6	.	ASSPDMGTNVLT
TRBV27	.	TRBJ2-7	TRBD1	ASSDVRTGRYEQY
TRBV7-9	.	TRBJ2-7	TRBD1	ASSFRGLYEQY
TRBV7-2	.	TRBJ1-2	TRBD1	ASSRKSGTGTNYGYT
TRBV27	.	TRBJ1-5	.	ASSLEGFSNQPQH
TRBV27	.	TRBJ1-2	.	ASSLREGWSGYT
TRBV5-4	.	TRBJ1-5	.	ASSLWGNQPQH
TRBV6-5	.	TRBJ1-2	TRBD1	ASSYTGQGALGYT
TRBV4-1	.	TRBJ1-5	TRBD1	ASSQGQDSRPQH
TRBV11-2	.	TRBJ2-5	TRBD1	ASRTSTGGPQETQY
TRBV29-1	.	TRBJ2-1	TRBD2	SVEGRLAGGAF
TRBV10-1	few	TRBJ1-1	.	ASSENANTEAF
TRBV19	.	TRBJ2-3	.	ASSWLASTDTQY
TRBV10-2	.	TRBJ1-2	TRBD1	ASSEGDRIYYGYT